The T cell receptor (beta chain) under discussion was sequenced for a study of cytomegalovirus exposure and HLA in healthy donors. Germline assignment: CDR1 LNHDA and CDR2 SQIVND (reference sequence). V lost 5 bases to trimming and J lost 10 bases, with 18 bases between them. The CDR3 has 14 residues. The PCR had 60 Vbeta and 13 Jbeta primers. The protocol was immunoSEQ multiplex PCR, while the TCRdb copy is restricted to in-frame clones and leaves out a portion. The sample spans 150,000 to 200,000 clones; the ten largest clones claim over 1%. Notes on the study in general: Relative to the approximately 680-donor mean, N-insertions were reportedly fewer in an Asian-associated ancestry cluster in a later analysis.

Worth noting for this clone: Its antigen is currently unknown.

Source material: PBMCs. The rearrangement joins TRBV19 to TRBJ2-1, with D possibly TRBD2 on 6 matching bases. The receptor comes from a woman aged 55-70 years in good health and CMV-seronegative. The CDR3 nucleotides read TGTGCCAGTAGTCCTGGGACTTTGGCGGCAGAGCAGTTCTTC. It codes for CASSPGTLAAEQFF.